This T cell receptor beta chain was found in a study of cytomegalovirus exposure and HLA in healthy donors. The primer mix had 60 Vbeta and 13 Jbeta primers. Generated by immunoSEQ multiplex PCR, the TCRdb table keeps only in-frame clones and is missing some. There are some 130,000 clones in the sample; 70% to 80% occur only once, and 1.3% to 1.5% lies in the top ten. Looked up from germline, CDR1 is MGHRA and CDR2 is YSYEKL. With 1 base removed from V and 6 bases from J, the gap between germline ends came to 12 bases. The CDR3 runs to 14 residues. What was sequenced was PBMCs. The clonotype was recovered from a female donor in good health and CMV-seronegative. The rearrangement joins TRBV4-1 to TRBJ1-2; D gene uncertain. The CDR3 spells CASSQGRGGDGYTF. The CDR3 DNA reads TGCGCCAGCAGCCAAGGGCGGGGAGGAGATGGCTACACCTTC.